Below, 26 T cell receptor beta chains from the same sample are listed, as sequenced in a study of T cell responses to AZD1222 COVID-19 vaccine. TCRdb keeps only in-frame clones here, not all; method: immunoSEQ multiplex PCR. The table shows 95,000 or so clones, with roughly 90% occurring only once. Source: peripheral blood, taken 28 days after the second AZD1222 dose. All receptors derive from an adult who received the AZD1222 COVID-19 vaccine.

V gene TRBV2 combines with J gene TRBJ1-1; D unclear. V lost 6 bases to trimming and J lost 0 bases, with 14 bases between them. The CDR3 is made up of 15 amino acids. In germline, CDR1 is SNHLY, CDR2 FYNNEI. The CDR3 here is CASRIVGFMNTEAFF. CDR3 bases: TGTGCCAGCAGAATTGTCGGGTTTATGAACACTGAAGCTTTCTTT.

The chain uses TRBV2 and TRBJ2-5; unclear D gene. This CDR3 contains 14 residues. Germline CDR1 SNHLY, CDR2 FYNNEI. Trimming pared 8 bases from V and 1 base from J, leaving 14 bases between. As DNA, the CDR3 is TGTGCCAGCCTTGGGCAGTCACTCCAAGAGACCCAGTACTTC. It specifies CASLGQSLQETQYF.

The genes are TRBV28 and TRBJ2-1; D is perhaps TRBD2 (5 bases). Germline assignment: CDR1 MDHEN and CDR2 SYDVKM. The V end lost 4 bases, the J end lost 9 bases, and 25 bases lay between the germline ends. This CDR3 spans 17 amino acids. CDR3 sequence (DNA): TGTGCCAGCAGTTCCCCCCAAGCTAGCCCCACAGATAGTGAGCAGTTCTTC. It specifies CASSSPQASPTDSEQFF.

This sequence joins TRBV4-1 and TRBJ1-6; a possible D gene is TRBD1 (5 bases). The V end lost 5 bases, the J end lost 6 bases, and 14 bases lay between the germline ends. Germline V gene sequence: CDR1 MGHRA, CDR2 YSYEKL. This CDR3 region has 15 residues. The CDR3 coding sequence is TGCGCCAGCAGCGACTTCGACAGTCTTAATTCACCCCTCCACTTT. Protein sequence: CASSDFDSLNSPLHF.

The V call is TRBV11-2, the J call TRBJ2-3; 12 nucleotides match TRBD1. The germline V gene encodes CDR1 SGHAT and CDR2 FQNNGV. The CDR3 spans 15 residues. V was pared by 8 bases and J by 9 bases, with 12 bases of the junction left unmatched. CDR3 nucleotides: TGTGCCAGCGCGAGGGGACAGGGGGCTCCGAGGACGCAGTATTTT. Amino acids: CASARGQGAPRTQYF.

The genes are TRBV11-2 and TRBJ1-4; 8 bases line up with TRBD1. Germline assignment: CDR1 SGHAT and CDR2 FQNNGV. The trim removed 2 bases at V and 7 bases at J, leaving 3 bases unmatched. The CDR3 has 14 amino acids. The CDR3 DNA is TGTGCCAGCAGCTTATGGACAGGGACTGAAAAACTGTTTTTT. It codes for CASSLWTGTEKLFF.

The rearrangement uses TRBV6-4 and TRBJ2-1; 13 bases fit TRBD2. The CDR3 spans 16 residues. Germline CDR1 and CDR2: MRHNA and SNTAGT. Trimming at V came to 0 bases and at J to 7 bases, leaving 3 bases not matched to a gene. CDR3 sequence reads: CASSDSGTSGNNEQFF. The CDR3 bases are TGTGCCAGCAGTGACTCCGGGACTAGCGGGAATAATGAGCAGTTCTTC.

The rearrangement links TRBV4-1 to TRBJ2-1, with D perhaps matching TRBD1 (6 bases). Trimming left V 2 bases short and J 8 bases short, with 7 bases between. There are 12 residues in the CDR3. Germline V gene sequence: CDR1 MGHRA, CDR2 YSYEKL. CDR3 sequence reads: CASSQTGYEQFF. The CDR3 DNA reads as TGCGCCAGCAGCCAAACAGGGTATGAGCAGTTCTTC.

The V gene is TRBV6-2 or TRBV6-3, the J gene TRBJ2-3; TRBD2 matches 11 bases. The CDR3 has 19 amino acids. CDR1 is MNHEY, CDR2 SVGEGT, per germline. The trim removed 0 bases at V and 2 bases at J, leaving 10 bases unmatched. The CDR3 DNA is TGTGCCAGCAGTTACTCAACGGATCCGGGACTAGCGGACACAGATACGCAGTATTTT. It is translated as CASSYSTDPGLADTDTQYF.

Here the CDR3 reads CASSVADSYEQYF. As DNA, the CDR3 is TGTGCCAGCAGCGTAGCAGACTCCTACGAGCAGTACTTC. The chain joins TRBV9 to TRBJ2-7; the D is unclear. Germline lookup yields CDR1 SGDLS and CDR2 YYNGEE. V shed 0 bases and J shed 0 bases, with 4 bases lying between them. The CDR3 loop spans 13 amino acids.

V is TRBV18 and J is TRBJ2-1; D is possibly TRBD2 (5 bases). The germline CDR1 and CDR2 sequences are KGHSH and LQKENI. The CDR3 has 13 residues. V lost 2 bases to trimming and J lost 8 bases, with 10 bases between them. The CDR3 nucleotides read TGTGCCAGCTCACCAGAAAGGGAGCATGAGCAGTTCTTC. Protein: CASSPEREHEQFF. Full variable domain (outside the CDR3, taken from reference TRBV18 and TRBJ2-1): NAGVMQNPRHLVRRRGQEARLRCSPMKGHSHVYWYRQLPEEGLKFMVYLQKENIIDESGMPKERFSAEFPKEGPSILRIQQVVRGDSAAYFCASSPEREHEQFFGPGTRLTVL.

V and J are TRBV7-9 and TRBJ1-2; 11 nucleotides match TRBD1. CDR3 length: 17 residues. Germline V CDR1 and CDR2: SEHNR, FQNEAQ (reference sequence). Trimming took 5 bases from V and 6 from J; bases not matched to a gene: 14. Here the CDR3 reads CASSPIPGQGAVDGYTF. The CDR3 nucleotides read TGTGCCAGCAGCCCCATTCCAGGACAGGGGGCGGTGGATGGCTACACCTTC.

V is TRBV5-4 and J is TRBJ1-6; weak D call: TRBD1 (5 bases). The CDR3 runs to 16 residues. With 5 bases removed from V and 0 bases from J, the gap between germline ends came to 12 bases. Germline-derived CDR1 and CDR2 are SGHNT and YYREEE (reference sequence). The CDR3 protein is CASRGDAASYNSPLHF. CDR3 DNA: TGTGCCAGCAGGGGGGACGCAGCCTCCTATAATTCACCCCTCCACTTT.

This chain links TRBV7-8 with TRBJ2-5; D uncertain. Germline assignment: CDR1 SGHVS and CDR2 FQNEAQ. Between the trimmed V and J ends, which lost 2 bases and 2 bases, there was a span of 6 bases. The CDR3 has 13 residues. The CDR3 region is CASSLNLQETQYF. CDR3 bases: TGTGCCAGCAGCTTAAACCTTCAAGAGACCCAGTACTTC.

The genes are TRBV11-2 and TRBJ1-3; no reliable D call. This CDR3 contains 14 residues. Germline V gene data show CDR1 as SGHAT and CDR2 as FQNNGV. V was cut by 2 bases and J by 1 base, with 6 bases left in between. This CDR3 reads CASSLWGSGNTIYF. The CDR3 DNA is TGTGCCAGCAGCTTATGGGGTTCTGGAAACACCATATATTTT.

This clone was seen ten or more times. The chain couples TRBV11-2 to TRBJ2-7; D unclear. The CDR3 has 14 amino acids. Trimming removed 4 bases at V and 1 base at J, with 11 bases between. In germline, CDR1 is SGHAT, CDR2 FQNNGV. The CDR3 region has the DNA TGTGCCAGCAGCTGGGGTGGGTCTTCCTACGAGCAGTACTTC. Protein product: CASSWGGSSYEQYF. The full variable domain, rest sourced from reference TRBV11-2 and TRBJ2-7, is EAGVAQSPRYKIIEKRQSVAFWCNPISGHATLYWYQQILGQGPKLLIQFQNNGVVDDSQLPKDRFSAERLKGVDSTLKIQPAKLEDSAVYLCASSWGGSSYEQYFGPGTRLTVT.

This chain connects TRBV30 to TRBJ1-1; TRBD1 aligns across 7 bases. CDR1 and CDR2 (germline): GTSNPN, SVGIG (reference sequence). V trimming: 0 bases; J trimming: 4 bases; junction bases outside the gene matches: 5. The CDR3 covers 14 residues. CDR3 sequence: CAWSVLQGPTEAFF. The CDR3 coding sequence is TGTGCCTGGAGTGTACTACAGGGGCCCACTGAAGCTTTCTTT.

The gene calls are TRBV10-2 and TRBJ2-3; 8 bases line up with TRBD2. This CDR3 is 14 amino acids long. V gave up 8 bases and J gave up 1 base; unmatched junction bases: 5. CDR1 is WSHSY and CDR2 is SAAADI in the germline V gene. CDR3 in amino acids: CASGLALRTDTQYF. The CDR3, as DNA: TGCGCCAGCGGACTAGCTCTCCGCACAGATACGCAGTATTTT.

The chain joins TRBV15 to TRBJ2-1, with 8 bases that match TRBD1. Unmatched junction bases numbered 9, after V lost 1 base and J lost 10 bases. This CDR3 has 15 amino acids. CDR1 is LNHNV, CDR2 YYDKDF, per germline (reference sequence). CDR3 sequence: CATSRGGQGLQEQFF. The CDR3 bases are TGTGCCACCAGCAGAGGAGGACAGGGACTTCAGGAGCAGTTCTTC.

CDR3 region: CASSSTQGTSGRGPDTQYF. CDR3 DNA sequence: TGTGCCAGCAGCAGCACACAGGGGACTAGCGGGAGGGGGCCAGATACGCAGTATTTT. This sequence joins TRBV28 and TRBJ2-3; TRBD2 aligns across 16 bases. The CDR3 has 19 amino acids. Germline V CDR1 and CDR2: MDHEN, SYDVKM. The V and J ends lost 6 bases and 4 bases, in that order; junction bases with no gene match: 13.

The chain uses TRBV5-8 and TRBJ1-2; D is undetermined. Trimming removed 4 bases from V and 2 bases from J, with 9 bases in between. CDR3 size: 13 residues. The V gene's germline CDR1 is SGHTS and CDR2 YDEGEE. The CDR3 sequence is CASSQRGNYGYTF. CDR3 bases: TGTGCCAGCAGCCAGCGAGGGAACTATGGCTACACCTTC. Supplemented by reference TRBV5-8 and TRBJ1-2, the full variable domain reads EAGVTQSPTHLIKTRGQQATLRCSPISGHTSVYWYQQALGLGLQFLLWYDEGEERNRGNFPPRFSGRQFPNYSSELNVNALELEDSALYLCASSQRGNYGYTFGSGTRLTVV.

V is TRBV28 and J is TRBJ2-3, with 11 bases lining up with TRBD2. Germline CDR1 MDHEN, CDR2 SYDVKM. CDR3 length: 18 residues. With 2 bases clipped from V and 4 bases from J, the junction kept 11 bases outside the gene matches. The CDR3 loop is CASSLLGRIAGGPDTQYF. For the CDR3, the DNA is TGTGCCAGCAGTTTACTCGGGAGGATAGCGGGAGGGCCAGATACGCAGTATTTT.

V gene TRBV27 combines with J gene TRBJ1-5; D gene uncertain. V lost 5 bases, J lost 2 bases, and 10 bases lay in between. Per the germline V gene, CDR1 is MNHEY and CDR2 is SMNVEV (reference sequence). CDR3 length: 14 residues. The chain's CDR3 is CASSPGEGNQPQHF. The CDR3 nucleotides are TGTGCCAGCAGTCCCGGGGAGGGCAATCAGCCCCAGCATTTT.

The chain recombines TRBV5-1 with TRBJ1-6; possible D gene TRBD1, 5 bases. Germline V gives CDR1 SGHRS, CDR2 YFSETQ. The CDR3 consists of 13 residues. Trimming removed 4 bases from V and 7 bases from J, with 9 bases in between. DNA for the CDR3: TGCGCCAGCAGCCTAGAGGGGAATTCACCCCTCCACTTT. Translated: CASSLEGNSPLHF.

This chain connects TRBV6-6 to TRBJ1-6, with TRBD1 identical over 9 bases. CDR3 length: 14 amino acids. The V gene end was trimmed by 6 bases and the J gene end by 7 bases; junction bases not matched to a gene: 4. The germline CDR1 and CDR2 sequences are MNHNY and SVGAGI (reference sequence). This CDR3 reads CASRLGQGNSPLHF. CDR3 bases: TGTGCCAGCAGGCTTGGACAGGGGAATTCACCCCTCCACTTT.

The rearrangement joins TRBV7-2 to TRBJ1-1; weak D call: TRBD1 (5 bases). V lost 4 bases and J 4 bases, leaving 16 bases between the germline ends. Germline lookup yields CDR1 SGHTA and CDR2 FQGNSA. This CDR3 is 15 amino acids long. The CDR3 here is CASSSTPLTVTEAFF. The CDR3 nucleotides read TGTGCCAGCAGCTCAACACCCCTGACAGTCACTGAAGCTTTCTTT.